Listed below are T cell receptor beta chains from one sample, sequenced in a study of cytomegalovirus exposure and HLA in healthy donors. Sequenced by immunoSEQ multiplex PCR; TCRdb stores in-frame clones only, minus some. The sample lists 120,000 or so clones, more than 75% occurring once. Sequencing used PBMCs. Every receptor here comes from a man in his forties in good health and CMV-seronegative. Both conserved end residues are part of each CDR3. Each record gives: D gene, V gene, clone size, J gene, CDR3 DNA, CDR3 protein. D genes are given only for firm matches. Not every row has a clone size; where given, it reads once, few, many or a size class.

d_call: NA; v_call: TRBV7-9; clone_size: NA; j_call: TRBJ2-7; cdr3_nt: TGTGCCAGCAGCTCACGCGGGGTTTGGGACGAGCAGTACTTC; cdr3_aa: CASSSRGVWDEQYF
d_call: NA; v_call: TRBV6-6; clone_size: NA; j_call: TRBJ1-6; cdr3_nt: TGTGCCAGCAGTCCAGGGTCACCCCTCCACTTT; cdr3_aa: CASSPGSPLHF
d_call: TRBD1; v_call: TRBV9; clone_size: NA; j_call: TRBJ1-5; cdr3_nt: TGTGCCAGCAGCGTAGGGGTACAGGGGTATCAGCCCCAGCATTTT; cdr3_aa: CASSVGVQGYQPQHF
d_call: NA; v_call: TRBV25-1; clone_size: NA; j_call: TRBJ1-2; cdr3_nt: TGTGCCAGCAGTACACTCCTTGCGGGCAGGACTAACTATGGCTACACCTTC; cdr3_aa: CASSTLLAGRTNYGYTF
d_call: TRBD2; v_call: TRBV28; clone_size: NA; j_call: TRBJ2-2; cdr3_nt: TGTGCCAGCAGTTTACATTCGGGGGGGCTGAACACCGGGGAGCTGTTTTTT; cdr3_aa: CASSLHSGGLNTGELFF
d_call: TRBD2; v_call: TRBV9; clone_size: once; j_call: TRBJ2-3; cdr3_nt: TGTGCCAGCAGTCCTGCGGGGGGCCGGAGCACAGATACGCAGTATTTT; cdr3_aa: CASSPAGGRSTDTQYF
d_call: NA; v_call: TRBV6-6; clone_size: NA; j_call: TRBJ1-4; cdr3_nt: TGTGCCACCTTCAATGAAAAACTGTTTTTT; cdr3_aa: CATFNEKLFF
d_call: TRBD1; v_call: TRBV7-9; clone_size: NA; j_call: TRBJ1-5; cdr3_nt: TGTGCCAGCAGCCCACCGACAGGGAAGCCCCAGCATTTT; cdr3_aa: CASSPPTGKPQHF
d_call: TRBD1; v_call: TRBV15; clone_size: NA; j_call: TRBJ1-2; cdr3_nt: TGTGCCACCAGCAGGGACAGGGCCTTTGGGGATGGCTACACCTTC; cdr3_aa: CATSRDRAFGDGYTF
d_call: TRBD2; v_call: TRBV30; clone_size: NA; j_call: TRBJ2-5; cdr3_nt: TGTGCCTGGATGGGAGGGGCTGAGACCCAGTACTTC; cdr3_aa: CAWMGGAETQYF
d_call: TRBD1; v_call: TRBV30; clone_size: once; j_call: TRBJ2-7; cdr3_nt: TGTGCCTGGAGTGTACTGGCAGGGGGTGGCGAGCAGTACTTC; cdr3_aa: CAWSVLAGGGEQYF
d_call: TRBD2; v_call: TRBV5-1; clone_size: NA; j_call: TRBJ2-1; cdr3_nt: TGCGCCAGCAGCTTACTCCCTAGCGGGTCCTCCTACAATGAGCAGTTCTTC; cdr3_aa: CASSLLPSGSSYNEQFF
d_call: TRBD2; v_call: TRBV2; clone_size: NA; j_call: TRBJ2-5; cdr3_nt: TGTGCCAGCAGTCCCCGGACTAGGAGGGAGACCCAGTACTTC; cdr3_aa: CASSPRTRRETQYF
d_call: NA; v_call: TRBV30; clone_size: NA; j_call: TRBJ2-5; cdr3_nt: TGTGCCTGGAGTGTAGCACCCCCGGAGACCCAGTACTTC; cdr3_aa: CAWSVAPPETQYF
d_call: NA; v_call: TRBV19; clone_size: NA; j_call: TRBJ1-2; cdr3_nt: TGTGCCAGTAGTATGGTACAGGCCCGGAACAGGGCAGGAGGCTACACCTTC; cdr3_aa: CASSMVQARNRAGGYTF
d_call: TRBD2; v_call: TRBV5-1; clone_size: NA; j_call: TRBJ2-7; cdr3_nt: TGCGCCAGCAGCCTCGAGCGGGGGGTTACCTACGAGCAGTACTTC; cdr3_aa: CASSLERGVTYEQYF
d_call: TRBD1; v_call: TRBV10-3; clone_size: NA; j_call: TRBJ1-6; cdr3_nt: TGTGCCATCACCGTGGACAGGGTAAATTCACCCCTCCACTTT; cdr3_aa: CAITVDRVNSPLHF
d_call: TRBD1; v_call: TRBV5-1; clone_size: NA; j_call: TRBJ1-2; cdr3_nt: TGCGCCAGCAGCCTGGGGGACAGAGCTTATGGCTACACCTTC; cdr3_aa: CASSLGDRAYGYTF
d_call: NA; v_call: TRBV7-2; clone_size: NA; j_call: TRBJ2-1; cdr3_nt: TGTGCCAGCAGCTCGAGGGACAATTGGGTAAATGAGCAGTTCTTC; cdr3_aa: CASSSRDNWVNEQFF
d_call: NA; v_call: TRBV13; clone_size: NA; j_call: TRBJ2-1; cdr3_nt: TGTGCCAGCTCCTCACTGCTTGAAAACCCTACTAATGAGCAGTTCTTC; cdr3_aa: CASSSLLENPTNEQFF
d_call: TRBD2; v_call: TRBV5-1; clone_size: NA; j_call: TRBJ2-1; cdr3_nt: TGCGCCAGCAGCGAACTAGCGGGGGGCCTCAATGAGCAGTTCTTC; cdr3_aa: CASSELAGGLNEQFF
d_call: NA; v_call: TRBV7-9; clone_size: NA; j_call: TRBJ2-5; cdr3_nt: TGTGCCAGCAGCTTGCAGGGAGGAGGAGAGACCCAGTACTTC; cdr3_aa: CASSLQGGGETQYF
d_call: NA; v_call: TRBV29-1; clone_size: NA; j_call: TRBJ2-5; cdr3_nt: TGCAGCGTTGAATATCAGCAAGAGACCCAGTACTTC; cdr3_aa: CSVEYQQETQYF
d_call: NA; v_call: TRBV2; clone_size: NA; j_call: TRBJ1-2; cdr3_nt: TGTGCCAGCAGTGTGGTAGGGGGCTATGGCTACACCTTC; cdr3_aa: CASSVVGGYGYTF
d_call: TRBD1; v_call: TRBV7-9; clone_size: NA; j_call: TRBJ1-5; cdr3_nt: TGTGCCAGCAGCTCGGGACAGGGAGTCAATCAGCCCCAGCATTTT; cdr3_aa: CASSSGQGVNQPQHF
d_call: NA; v_call: TRBV10-3; clone_size: NA; j_call: TRBJ1-3; cdr3_nt: TGTGCCATCAGTGATACCAGTTCTGGAAACACCATATATTTT; cdr3_aa: CAISDTSSGNTIYF
d_call: NA; v_call: TRBV30; clone_size: once; j_call: TRBJ2-6; cdr3_nt: TGTGCCTGGAGCCCGAGCTCTGGGGCCAACGTCCTGACTTTC; cdr3_aa: CAWSPSSGANVLTF
d_call: TRBD1; v_call: TRBV11-2; clone_size: NA; j_call: TRBJ2-3; cdr3_nt: TGTGCCAGCAGATTCACAGGGGTCCCAGATACGCAGTATTTT; cdr3_aa: CASRFTGVPDTQYF
d_call: NA; v_call: TRBV23-1; clone_size: NA; j_call: TRBJ1-4; cdr3_nt: TGCGCCACAGCGGGACTTAGGGCTGAAAAACTGTTTTTT; cdr3_aa: CATAGLRAEKLFF
d_call: TRBD2; v_call: TRBV29-1; clone_size: NA; j_call: TRBJ2-3; cdr3_nt: TGCAGCGTAGCTGGGACTAGCGGGGGACCGCGGGATACGCAGTATTTT; cdr3_aa: CSVAGTSGGPRDTQYF
d_call: TRBD2; v_call: TRBV7-2; clone_size: NA; j_call: TRBJ2-5; cdr3_nt: TGTGCCAGCAGCTCGGCAACTTATAGCGGGGGGGCCAGGACCCAGTACTTC; cdr3_aa: CASSSATYSGGARTQYF
d_call: NA; v_call: TRBV2; clone_size: NA; j_call: TRBJ1-4; cdr3_nt: TGTGCCAGCAGGGACAGCAGTGCAACTAATGAAAAACTGTTTTTT; cdr3_aa: CASRDSSATNEKLFF
d_call: TRBD1; v_call: TRBV7-2; clone_size: NA; j_call: TRBJ1-5; cdr3_nt: TGTGCCAGCAGCTTGGACAGGGGCAATCAGCCCCAGCATTTT; cdr3_aa: CASSLDRGNQPQHF
d_call: NA; v_call: TRBV5-4; clone_size: NA; j_call: TRBJ2-3; cdr3_nt: TGTGCCAGCAGCTTCCGGCAGGGGAGTACAGATACGCAGTATTTT; cdr3_aa: CASSFRQGSTDTQYF
d_call: TRBD1; v_call: TRBV29-1; clone_size: NA; j_call: TRBJ2-1; cdr3_nt: TGCAGCGCTGGGAGCAGGGGGCTTCACAATGAGCAGTTCTTC; cdr3_aa: CSAGSRGLHNEQFF
d_call: NA; v_call: TRBV5-1; clone_size: NA; j_call: TRBJ1-1; cdr3_nt: TGCGCCAGCAGCTTGGAGCCGGTGAACACTGAAGCTTTCTTT; cdr3_aa: CASSLEPVNTEAFF
d_call: TRBD1; v_call: TRBV30; clone_size: NA; j_call: TRBJ2-1; cdr3_nt: TGTGCCTGGACCCCAGGGGGACAGGGGGCGAGGGATGAGCAGTTCTTC; cdr3_aa: CAWTPGGQGARDEQFF
d_call: TRBD1; v_call: TRBV5-1; clone_size: NA; j_call: TRBJ1-2; cdr3_nt: TGCGCCAGCAGCTTGGGGGACAGGGTGAGCTATGGCTACACCTTC; cdr3_aa: CASSLGDRVSYGYTF
d_call: NA; v_call: TRBV5-1; clone_size: NA; j_call: TRBJ2-6; cdr3_nt: TGCGCCAGCAGCCTAAGACGGACAGTCTCTGGGGCCAACGTCCTGACTTTC; cdr3_aa: CASSLRRTVSGANVLTF
d_call: NA; v_call: TRBV7-9; clone_size: NA; j_call: TRBJ2-3; cdr3_nt: TGTGCCAGCAGCTTCCACCCGGGCACAGATACGCAGTATTTT; cdr3_aa: CASSFHPGTDTQYF
d_call: TRBD1; v_call: TRBV6-1; clone_size: NA; j_call: TRBJ1-5; cdr3_nt: TGTGCCAGCAGGACAGGGCTGTCCAATCAGCCCCAGCATTTT; cdr3_aa: CASRTGLSNQPQHF
d_call: TRBD1; v_call: TRBV7-7; clone_size: NA; j_call: TRBJ2-7; cdr3_nt: TGTGCCAGCTTAAGGGGGACAGGGGTTTCCTACGAGCAGTACTTC; cdr3_aa: CASLRGTGVSYEQYF
d_call: NA; v_call: TRBV29-1; clone_size: once; j_call: TRBJ2-3; cdr3_nt: TGCAGCGTCGGATTACTCGGCGGGTATGGTACGCAGTATTTT; cdr3_aa: CSVGLLGGYGTQYF
d_call: TRBD2; v_call: TRBV6-5; clone_size: NA; j_call: TRBJ2-7; cdr3_nt: TGTGCCAGCAGCCCCCTAGCGGGGAACTACGAGCAGTACTTC; cdr3_aa: CASSPLAGNYEQYF
d_call: NA; v_call: TRBV27; clone_size: NA; j_call: TRBJ2-3; cdr3_nt: TGTGCCAGCAGTCCGAAAGGGGATAGCGGTTTCCAGTATTTT; cdr3_aa: CASSPKGDSGFQYF
d_call: TRBD1; v_call: TRBV19; clone_size: NA; j_call: TRBJ2-1; cdr3_nt: TGTGCCAGTAGTCAGGGGGACTCCTACAATGAGCAGTTCTTC; cdr3_aa: CASSQGDSYNEQFF
d_call: NA; v_call: TRBV28; clone_size: NA; j_call: TRBJ1-5; cdr3_nt: TGTGCCAGCAGTCACGGCCAGGGATGGGGCAATCAGCCCCAGCATTTT; cdr3_aa: CASSHGQGWGNQPQHF
d_call: NA; v_call: TRBV2; clone_size: NA; j_call: TRBJ1-2; cdr3_nt: TGTGCCAGCAGTGAAGCGCGGGCGGAAGCCTTC; cdr3_aa: CASSEARAEAF
d_call: NA; v_call: TRBV18; clone_size: NA; j_call: TRBJ1-1; cdr3_nt: TGTGCCAGCTCTCCCGTTCGGACAGCAAACACTGAAGCTTTCTTT; cdr3_aa: CASSPVRTANTEAFF
d_call: NA; v_call: TRBV5-6; clone_size: NA; j_call: TRBJ2-1; cdr3_nt: TGTGCCAGCAGCTTGGTGGGCTGGGAGCAGTTCTTC; cdr3_aa: CASSLVGWEQFF
d_call: NA; v_call: TRBV6-5; clone_size: NA; j_call: TRBJ2-7; cdr3_nt: TGTGCCAGCAGTTACTCGAAGCAGGGGACCCACGAGCAGTACTTC; cdr3_aa: CASSYSKQGTHEQYF
d_call: TRBD1; v_call: TRBV6-5; clone_size: NA; j_call: TRBJ2-3; cdr3_nt: TGTGCCAGCAGCCTCGACAGGGTGGGGGATACGCAGTATTTT; cdr3_aa: CASSLDRVGDTQYF
d_call: NA; v_call: TRBV29-1; clone_size: once; j_call: TRBJ1-1; cdr3_nt: TGCAGCGTTGAAGCGCCGGGAGTAGGGACTGAAGCTTTCTTT; cdr3_aa: CSVEAPGVGTEAFF
d_call: NA; v_call: TRBV28; clone_size: NA; j_call: TRBJ2-2; cdr3_nt: TGTGCCACCATGGACAGTAACACCGGGGAGCTGTTTTTT; cdr3_aa: CATMDSNTGELFF
d_call: TRBD1; v_call: TRBV7-2; clone_size: NA; j_call: TRBJ1-4; cdr3_nt: TGTGCCAGCAGCTCCGGGACCAGGGGGGAAAAACTGTTTTTT; cdr3_aa: CASSSGTRGEKLFF
d_call: NA; v_call: TRBV7-9; clone_size: NA; j_call: TRBJ2-3; cdr3_nt: TGTGCCAGCAGCCCCTGGCTCCGATACACAGATACGCAGTATTTT; cdr3_aa: CASSPWLRYTDTQYF
d_call: TRBD1; v_call: TRBV18; clone_size: NA; j_call: TRBJ1-1; cdr3_nt: TGTGCCAGCTCCCAGGGGGGCACTGAAGCTTTCTTT; cdr3_aa: CASSQGGTEAFF
d_call: NA; v_call: TRBV5-8; clone_size: NA; j_call: TRBJ2-3; cdr3_nt: TGTGCCAGCAGCTTGCGAGGCAGCACAGATACGCAGTATTTT; cdr3_aa: CASSLRGSTDTQYF
d_call: NA; v_call: TRBV29-1; clone_size: NA; j_call: TRBJ1-2; cdr3_nt: TGCAGCGTCCGAAAGGCACCTGGGGCCGGCTACACCTTC; cdr3_aa: CSVRKAPGAGYTF